This T cell receptor (beta chain) was sequenced during a study of beta chain features in type 1 diabetes. This clone was counted a few times. Its antigen is unknown. Study-wide results and caveats: When Type 1 diabetes patients were examined, their TCRB CDR3s proved moderately but significantly shorter in all four CD4+ subsets. The study found that naive, central memory and Treg TCRB repertoires appeared more similar in patients than in healthy donors.

CD4+ naive, central memory, regulatory and stem cell-like memory subsets were isolated by sorting on CD45RO/CCR7/CD25/CD127/CD95/CD27. Germline CDR1 is SGHNT and CDR2 is YYREEE (reference sequence). This CDR3 is built from 15 residues. The ends were cut back, 2 bases at V and 4 bases at J, with 10 bases in the middle. Reverse transcribing all isolated RNA meant expressed TCRB transcripts were sequenced. Clones were read by immunoSEQ multiplex PCR, and TCRdb kept only the in-frame ones, dropping some. Of around 240,000 clones in the sample, 9.6% were seen once. Input material: naive CD4+ T cells from blood. The chain recombines TRBV5-4 with TRBJ2-6; tentatively, D is TRBD2 (6 bases). This sequence originates from a woman aged 18-35 years in good health. CDR3 amino acids: CASSFGGSGANVLTF. For the CDR3, the DNA is TGTGCCAGCAGCTTCGGGGGTTCCGGGGCCAACGTCCTGACTTTC.